The 22 T cell receptor beta chains listed next were all sequenced from one sample in a study of radiotherapy plus CTLA-4 blockade in lung cancer. The table came from immunoSEQ multiplex PCR; TCRdb's copy has only in-frame clones and leaves some out. The data show roughly 66,000 clones, around 86% seen once. The specimen comprised peripheral blood, sampled from a patient treated with radiotherapy plus ipilimumab. These receptors were collected from a human donor with non-small cell lung cancer who had a partial response to radiotherapy plus ipilimumab.

The chain is built from TRBV6-1 and TRBJ1-5; TRBD1 matches at 7 bases. V was clipped by 3 bases and J by 4 bases; unmatched bases: 12. In germline, CDR1 is MNHNS, CDR2 SASEGT. The CDR3 runs to 17 residues. CDR3: CASSDVFRQGSNQPQHF. CDR3 nucleotides: TGTGCCAGCAGTGACGTGTTTCGACAGGGCTCGAATCAGCCCCAGCATTTT.

The chain uses TRBV7-9 and TRBJ1-2; D is uncertain. V shed 2 bases and J shed 3 bases, with 13 bases lying between them. This CDR3 contains 15 residues. The germline V gene has CDR1 SEHNR and CDR2 FQNEAQ (reference sequence). The CDR3 sequence is CASSLWVYRDYGYTF. The DNA for the CDR3 is TGTGCCAGCAGCTTATGGGTCTACCGGGACTATGGCTACACCTTC.

The chain has TRBV5-1 and TRBJ2-1; TRBD1 agrees at 9 bases. The V gene end was trimmed by 0 bases and the J gene end by 7 bases; junction bases not matched to a gene: 5. The CDR3 consists of 15 residues. In germline, CDR1 is SGHRS, CDR2 YFSETQ. Written as DNA, the CDR3 is TGCGCCAGCAGCTTGGTGGGACAGGGCCTAAATGAGCAGTTCTTC. Its protein product is CASSLVGQGLNEQFF.

The gene calls are TRBV2 and TRBJ2-5; the D gene is possibly TRBD2 (5 bases). Germline loops: CDR1 SNHLY, CDR2 FYNNEI. The CDR3 extends over 14 amino acids. V lost 6 bases, J lost 1 base, and 12 bases lay in between. The chain's CDR3 is CASSYSGAQETQYF. In DNA form, the CDR3 reads TGTGCCAGCAGCTACAGCGGAGCCCAAGAGACCCAGTACTTC.

This sequence joins TRBV18 and TRBJ2-1; 13 nucleotides line up with TRBD2. CDR3 size: 15 residues. The germline V gene has CDR1 KGHSH and CDR2 LQKENI. V lost 3 bases to trimming and J lost 6 bases; unmatched junction nucleotides: 2. CDR3 coding DNA: TGTGCCAGCTCACCGACTAGCGGGAGGTTCAATGAGCAGTTCTTC. It encodes CASSPTSGRFNEQFF.

This rearrangement joins TRBV5-1 to TRBJ2-2, with D perhaps TRBD2 (6 bases). The CDR3 covers 18 residues. V lost 4 bases, J lost 2 bases, and 21 bases lay in between. Germline-derived CDR1 and CDR2 are SGHRS and YFSETQ. DNA of the CDR3: TGCGCCAGCAGCCCGGGACTCACTCGCACCCTAAACACCGGGGAGCTGTTTTTT. Translating gives CASSPGLTRTLNTGELFF.

This sequence joins TRBV5-1 and TRBJ2-7, with TRBD1 identical over 7 bases. Germline CDR1 and CDR2: SGHRS and YFSETQ. J was trimmed by 2 bases and V by 5 bases; bases with no gene match: 7. The CDR3 consists of 14 residues. CDR3 sequence: CASRDGTETYEQYF. The CDR3 DNA sequence: TGCGCCAGCAGGGATGGGACAGAAACCTACGAGCAGTACTTC.

This clone was recorded once. The chain has TRBV11-2 and TRBJ2-1; 10 nucleotides match TRBD2. Germline CDR1 is SGHAT and CDR2 is FQNNGV. Trimming removed 0 bases from V and 6 bases from J; junction bases left unmatched: 8. This CDR3 spans 17 amino acids. As DNA, the CDR3 is TGTGCCAGCAGCTTAGATAAGCCTAGCGGGAGACCCAATGAGCAGTTCTTC. It specifies CASSLDKPSGRPNEQFF.

The V gene is TRBV10-1, the J gene TRBJ2-3; possible D gene TRBD1, 6 bases. V lost 5 bases to trimming and J lost 0 bases, with 12 bases between them. The CDR3 loop spans 15 amino acids. Germline CDR1 and CDR2: WNHNN and SYGVQD (reference sequence). The CDR3 coding sequence is TGCGCCAGCAGTCGGGACACTATCAGCACAGATACGCAGTATTTT. Amino acid sequence: CASSRDTISTDTQYF.

The chain employs TRBV25-1 and TRBJ2-1; TRBD2 matches 10 bases. CDR1 is MGHDK and CDR2 is SYGVNS in the germline V gene. Unmatched junction bases numbered 6, after V lost 6 bases and J lost 4 bases. The CDR3 is 15 amino acids. CDR3 in DNA: TGTGCCAGCAGGGATTCTAGCGGGAGATACAATGAGCAGTTCTTC. Residues: CASRDSSGRYNEQFF.

This chain links TRBV30 with TRBJ2-5; 12 bases are shared with TRBD2. Trimming cost V 1 base and J 2 bases; bases outside gene matches: 5. This CDR3 comprises 16 residues. Germline V gene lookup returns CDR1 GTSNPN and CDR2 SVGIG (reference sequence). The CDR3 spells CAWSGELAGGQETQYF. CDR3 DNA sequence: TGTGCCTGGAGTGGGGAACTAGCGGGAGGACAAGAGACCCAGTACTTC. The full variable domain, with the rest looked up from reference TRBV30 and TRBJ2-5, is SQTIHQWPATLVQPVGSPLSLECTVEGTSNPNLYWYRQAAGRGLQLLFYSVGIGQISSEVPQNLSASRPQDRQFILSSKKLLLSDSGFYLCAWSGELAGGQETQYFGPGTRLLVL.

With regard to this clone: At one of its ends the junction is not consistent with the germline gene, which may arise from a read error. The chain carries TRBV6-5 and TRBJ2-1; 11 bases fit TRBD2. Looked up from germline, CDR1 is MNHEY and CDR2 is SVGAGI. The CDR3 runs 16 residues. For the CDR3, the DNA is TGTGCCAGCAGTCACTCGACTAGCGGGACCTACAATGAGCAGTTCTTC. This gives the protein CASSHSTSGTYNEQFF.

This chain uses TRBV7-9 with TRBJ2-1; the D gene is possibly TRBD2 (5 bases). Trimming took off 2 bases at V and 1 base at J, with 9 bases between the two ends. Per germline, CDR1 SEHNR and CDR2 FQNEAQ (reference sequence). The CDR3 totals 15 residues. DNA of the CDR3: TGTGCCAGCAGCTTACACGGGGTATCCTACAATGAGCAGTTCTTC. It encodes CASSLHGVSYNEQFF.

The CDR3 bases are TGCGCCAGCAGCGAGACTCTAACCTACAATGAGCAGTTCTTC. Protein: CASSETLTYNEQFF. This chain links TRBV5-1 with TRBJ2-1; D unclear. This CDR3 is 14 amino acids long. Between the trimmed V and J ends, which lost 4 bases and 2 bases, there was a span of 10 bases. Germline V gives CDR1 SGHRS, CDR2 YFSETQ.

The chain carries TRBV18 and TRBJ2-1; no clear D. Germline lookup yields CDR1 KGHSH and CDR2 LQKENI. Trimming took 6 bases from V and 6 from J, leaving 15 bases between them. This CDR3 contains 14 residues. CDR3 loop: CASSAQASSNEQFF. The CDR3 DNA reads TGTGCCAGCTCGGCTCAGGCCTCGAGCAATGAGCAGTTCTTC. Full variable domain (rest looked up from reference TRBV18 and TRBJ2-1): NAGVMQNPRHLVRRRGQEARLRCSPMKGHSHVYWYRQLPEEGLKFMVYLQKENIIDESGMPKERFSAEFPKEGPSILRIQQVVRGDSAAYFCASSAQASSNEQFFGPGTRLTVL.

The V call is TRBV11-1, the J call TRBJ2-3, with TRBD2 as a possible D gene (6 bases). V lost 1 base and J 2 bases, leaving 13 bases between the germline ends. Germline CDR1 is SGHAT and CDR2 is FQDESV (reference sequence). This CDR3 region has 16 residues. CDR3 protein: CASSLDGTFLTDTQYF. The CDR3 DNA reads TGTGCCAGCAGCTTAGACGGGACTTTTCTCACAGATACGCAGTATTTT.

The chain combines TRBV28 with TRBJ2-7, with 10 bases matching TRBD1. The CDR3 is made up of 15 amino acids. Germline-derived CDR1 and CDR2 are MDHEN and SYDVKM. Trimming took 5 bases from V and 2 from J; bases not matched to a gene: 6. CDR3 sequence: CASSRPGQGAYEQYF. The CDR3 nucleotides read TGTGCCAGCAGTCGGCCCGGACAGGGGGCCTACGAGCAGTACTTC.

V usage is TRBV28 and J usage is TRBJ2-1; 9 nucleotides match TRBD1. The CDR3 is 15 amino acids. Unmatched junction bases numbered 9, after V lost 5 bases and J lost 7 bases. The germline V gene has CDR1 MDHEN and CDR2 SYDVKM. CDR3 amino acids: CASSGWGTGSNEQFF. The CDR3 DNA reads as TGTGCCAGCAGTGGTTGGGGGACAGGGTCAAATGAGCAGTTCTTC.

The J gene is TRBJ2-1, the V gene TRBV23-1; 13 nucleotides line up with TRBD2. TRBV23-1 is an open reading frame whose function is uncertain. The CDR3 has 19 residues. V gave up 0 bases and J gave up 2 bases; unmatched junction bases: 7. The DNA of the CDR3 is TGCGCCAGCAGTCAATCCGGGACTAGCGGGAAAGGGACCTACAATGAGCAGTTCTTC. This encodes CASSQSGTSGKGTYNEQFF.

This clone is a singleton in its sample. Here the CDR3 reads CSVMRDGGYNEQFF. CDR3 DNA: TGCAGCGTCATGCGGGACGGGGGCTACAATGAGCAGTTCTTC. The chain uses TRBV29-1 and TRBJ2-1, with D possibly matching TRBD2 (6 bases). This CDR3 is 14 amino acids long. Germline CDR1 reads SQVTM; CDR2 reads ANQGSEA. V was clipped by 6 bases and J by 3 bases, with 15 bases between them.

This clone was picked up a small number of times. V is TRBV28 and J is TRBJ2-7, with 8 bases fitting TRBD1. V dropped 9 bases and J dropped 4; count of bases not matched to a gene: 8. The germline V gene has CDR1 MDHEN and CDR2 SYDVKM. This CDR3 spans 13 amino acids. CDR3 sequence reads: CASFGQGEYEQYF. The DNA of the CDR3 is TGTGCCAGTTTCGGACAGGGTGAATACGAGCAGTACTTC.

The chain has TRBV5-1 and TRBJ2-3; the match to TRBD1 covers 7 bases. This CDR3 has 14 residues. Germline assignment: CDR1 SGHRS and CDR2 YFSETQ. With V trimmed by 4 bases and J by 5 bases, 7 bases remained unmatched. CDR3 DNA: TGCGCCAGCAGCCGAAGGACAGGACAAGATACGCAGTATTTT. Its translation is CASSRRTGQDTQYF. Together with reference TRBV5-1 and TRBJ2-3, the CDR3 gives the full variable domain: KAGVTQTPRYLIKTRGQQVTLSCSPISGHRSVSWYQQTPGQGLQFLFEYFSETQRNKGNFPGRFSGRQFSNSRSEMNVSTLELGDSALYLCASSRRTGQDTQYFGPGTRLTVL.